The entry below gives a single T cell receptor beta chain sequence along with its context. It may be a read error: a sequence one base away is much more abundant. These data belong to a study of Graves' ophthalmopathy and Graves' hyperthyroidism. Transcripts of RNA were the source for amplifying TCR beta CDR3 regions. An opening RT-PCR round employed HTBI primers and preceded a second-round multiplex PCR. TCRdb analysed the multiplex PCR reads with MiXCR anew, one entry per CDR3 protein. The sample gives 660,000 or so distinct CDR3 sequences, over 40% of which show up once; 3% to 4% is in the top ten. CDR3 length equals 15 residues. Germline CDR1 KGHDR, CDR2 SFDVKD.

The material sequenced was peripheral blood. V usage is TRBV24-1 and J usage is TRBJ2-7, with 7 bases that match TRBD1. The source of this sequence is an adult man with Graves' ophthalmopathy. CDR3 amino acids: CATGEGGIGSYEQYF. The CDR3 DNA sequence: TGTGCCACCGGTGAAGGGGGCATCGGGTCCTACGAGCAGTACTTC.